This T cell receptor beta chain was identified during a study of blood T cell repertoires in COVID-19. The wider study: Samples representing acute and convalescent COVID-19 were sourced from the United States, Italy and Spain. From T cells, B-cell-depleted T cells, or PBMCs came the material, which was cDNA or gDNA.

This clone was recorded only once. This CDR3 has 17 residues. Trimming at V came to 0 bases and at J to 0 bases, leaving 6 bases not matched to a gene. The germline gives CDR1 SGDLS, CDR2 YYNGEE. As handled by the study authors: For nucleated cells, counts were estimated from reference gene primer amplification. Clones were sequenced by immunoSEQ multiplex PCR, and TCRdb holds only the in-frame ones, with some missing. That table gives V, J and clone size, and the DNA gave D and trimming. Found here are around 88,000 clones, 80% of them singletons; the top ten hold roughly 8.2%. This sequence originates from a man aged 45-65 years who had recovered from COVID-19. V and J are TRBV9 and TRBJ2-5; 9 bases map to TRBD1. Material for sequencing was peripheral blood. This chain's CDR3 is CASSVVPGTGYQETQYF. In nucleotides, the CDR3 is TGTGCCAGCAGCGTAGTCCCCGGGACAGGGTACCAAGAGACCCAGTACTTC. The full variable domain, completed using reference TRBV9 and TRBJ2-5, is DSGVTQTPKHLITATGQRVTLRCSPRSGDLSVYWYQQSLDQGLQFLIQYYNGEERAKGNILERFSAQQFPDLHSELNLSSLELGDSALYFCASSVVPGTGYQETQYFGPGTRLLVL.